The 28 T cell receptor beta chains presented below share a single source sample, sequenced in a study of early T cells in non-severe SARS-CoV-2 infection. MiXCR was run by TCRdb on the 5' RACE reads, yielding one entry per CDR3 protein. Of approximately 70,000 distinct CDR3 sequences in the sample, 5% were seen once. The sample here was whole blood, taken at baseline. These receptors all stem from an adult who was a healthcare worker with PCR-confirmed SARS-CoV-2 infection or an uninfected control (not recorded which).

This chain uses TRBV19 with TRBJ2-5; D tentatively fits TRBD1 or TRBD2 (5 bases each). The CDR3 length is 13 residues. Germline-derived CDR1 and CDR2 are LNHDA and SQIVND (reference sequence). The ends were cut back, 6 bases at V and 3 bases at J, with 11 bases in the middle. The CDR3 reads CASRRADKETQYF. The DNA for the CDR3 is TGTGCCAGTAGGAGAGCGGACAAAGAGACCCAGTACTTC.

This clonotype was seen ten or more times. The rearrangement links TRBV6-5 to TRBJ2-7; 12 bases line up with TRBD1. V lost 7 bases, J lost 2 bases, and 21 bases stayed unmatched. Germline V gene data show CDR1 as MNHEY and CDR2 as SVGAGI. CDR3 length: 20 amino acids. CDR3 DNA: TGTGCCAGCATCAGTACCCGGGCGGGACAGGGGGCGACGAGCACCTACGAGCAGTACTTC. Translated: CASISTRAGQGATSTYEQYF.

This clonotype has ten or more counts. This chain links TRBV21-1 with TRBJ2-7; the table's D call of TRBD2 was not tested on the DNA. TRBV21-1 is shown as a pseudogene. The CDR3 totals 16 residues. CDR3 sequence (DNA): TGTGCCAGCAGCAAAATTAATGGCGGGAAGGAGCACGAGCAGTACTTC. Translated, it gives CASSKINGGKEHEQYF.

This clonotype was seen repeatedly, ten times or more. The chain carries TRBV24-1 and TRBJ2-1; 12 nucleotides line up with TRBD2. The CDR3 extends over 15 amino acids. V dropped 5 bases and J dropped 5; count of bases not matched to a gene: 3. Germline CDR1 reads KGHDR; CDR2 reads SFDVKD. The CDR3 DNA follows: TGTGCCACCAGTGGACTAGCGGGAGAGGACAATGAGCAGTTCTTC. Its protein product is CATSGLAGEDNEQFF.

This clonotype came up a few times. The rearrangement uses TRBV7-3 and TRBJ2-1, with 10 bases matching TRBD2. The CDR3 totals 15 residues. V lost 5 bases to trimming and J lost 6 bases; unmatched junction nucleotides: 7. CDR1 is SGHTA and CDR2 is FQGTGA in the germline V gene. CDR3 sequence: CASSPSGRAGNEQFF. In DNA form, the CDR3 reads TGTGCCAGCAGCCCCAGCGGGAGGGCCGGCAATGAGCAGTTCTTC. The full variable domain, in which reference TRBV7-3 and TRBJ2-1 provide the parts outside the CDR3, is GAGVSQTPSNKVTEKGKYVELRCDPISGHTALYWYRQSLGQGPEFLIYFQGTGAADDSGLPNDRFFAVRPEGSVSTLKIQRTERGDSAVYLCASSPSGRAGNEQFFGPGTRLTVL.

This clonotype was seen repeatedly, ten times or more. The V call is TRBV5-1, the J call TRBJ2-1; 7 nucleotides align to TRBD1. This CDR3 region has 14 residues. V was clipped by 3 bases and J by 7 bases; unmatched bases: 7. Per the germline V gene, CDR1 is SGHRS and CDR2 is YFSETQ. CDR3 protein: CASSSMPTGNEQFF. CDR3 sequence (DNA): TGCGCCAGCAGCTCGATGCCGACAGGGAATGAGCAGTTCTTC.

The sample holds many counts of this clonotype. The chain couples TRBV18 to TRBJ1-1; D is possibly TRBD1 (5 bases). The V end lost 6 bases, the J end lost 1 base, and 9 bases lay between the germline ends. Germline V gene sequence: CDR1 KGHSH, CDR2 LQKENI. There are 13 residues in the CDR3. The CDR3 DNA is TGTGCCAGCTCCCCGGGGGGGAACACTGAAGCTTTCTTT. It is translated as CASSPGGNTEAFF. The full variable domain, its missing parts supplied by reference TRBV18 and TRBJ1-1, is NAGVMQNPRHLVRRRGQEARLRCSPMKGHSHVYWYRQLPEEGLKFMVYLQKENIIDESGMPKERFSAEFPKEGPSILRIQQVVRGDSAAYFCASSPGGNTEAFFGQGTRLTVV.

This clonotype was seen ten or more times. V is TRBV18 and J is TRBJ1-4; no clear D. The V and J ends lost 1 base and 8 bases respectively, with 11 bases between them. The CDR3 loop spans 14 amino acids. Germline CDR1 reads KGHSH; CDR2 reads LQKENI. CDR3 amino acids: CASSPRADQEKLFF. The CDR3, as DNA: TGTGCCAGCTCACCACGGGCAGACCAAGAAAAACTGTTTTTT.

This clonotype was detected many times. The chain links TRBV12-3 or TRBV12-4 to TRBJ2-7, with D perhaps TRBD2 (6 bases). The CDR3 is 14 amino acids. V was shortened by 3 bases and J by 6 bases, with 15 bases between the two germline ends. CDR3 coding DNA: TGTGCCAGCAGTTTGCTGGGTCTCGGGAGCGAGCAGTACTTC. Translated: CASSLLGLGSEQYF.

V and J are TRBV11-2 and TRBJ2-2; 9 nucleotides line up with TRBD1. Unmatched junction bases numbered 10, after V lost 5 bases and J lost 3 bases. Germline lookup yields CDR1 SGHAT and CDR2 FQNNGV. The CDR3 totals 17 residues. Here the CDR3 reads CASSLNRQGGDTGELFF. For the CDR3, the DNA is TGTGCCAGCAGCCTCAACCGACAGGGGGGGGACACCGGGGAGCTGTTTTTT.

At least ten counts were recorded for this clonotype. This sequence joins TRBV20-1 and TRBJ1-2; possible D gene TRBD1, 5 bases. Germline V gene sequence: CDR1 DFQATT, CDR2 SNEGSKA (reference sequence). Trimming stripped 2 bases from V and 0 bases from J, with 13 bases between. The CDR3 covers 15 residues. CDR3 DNA sequence: TGCAGTGCTAGACCCCAGAGGGGAGCTAACTATGGCTACACCTTC. Encoded protein: CSARPQRGANYGYTF.

This clonotype was recorded at least ten times. This sequence joins TRBV12-3 or TRBV12-4 and TRBJ2-1; 7 positions match TRBD1. The CDR3 has 15 residues. V lost 1 base, J lost 3 bases, and 3 bases stayed unmatched. DNA for the CDR3: TGTGCCAGCAGTTTAGGACAGGGAGTCTACAATGAGCAGTTCTTC. Translated: CASSLGQGVYNEQFF.

This clonotype was counted at least ten times. The chain combines TRBV7-9 with TRBJ2-7; D is unclear. This CDR3 is 12 amino acids long. Germline V lookup: CDR1 SEHNR, CDR2 FQNEAQ (reference sequence). V lost 5 bases, J lost 3 bases, and 8 bases lay in between. The CDR3 spells CASSLSFYEQYF. For the CDR3, the DNA is TGTGCCAGCAGCCTCTCATTCTACGAGCAGTACTTC.

The V call is TRBV28, the J call TRBJ2-7; D is possibly TRBD1 or TRBD2 (6 bases each). V gave up 6 bases and J gave up 6 bases, with 12 bases separating them. CDR1 is MDHEN, CDR2 SYDVKM, per germline. The CDR3 covers 12 residues. Here the CDR3 reads CASRLRGVEQYF. The CDR3 coding sequence is TGTGCCAGCAGACTAAGGGGGGTCGAGCAGTACTTC. The variable domain in full, completed from reference TRBV28 and TRBJ2-7, reads DVKVTQSSRYLVKRTGEKVFLECVQDMDHENMFWYRQDPGLGLRLIYFSYDVKMKEKGDIPEGYSVSREKKERFSLILESASTNQTSMYLCASRLRGVEQYFGPGTRLTVT.

Many counts were recorded for this clonotype. The chain has TRBV12-3 or TRBV12-4 and TRBJ2-3, with 8 positions matching TRBD2. After removal of 6 bases from V and 5 bases from J, the junction contained 10 bases not matched to a gene. The CDR3 has 15 amino acids. Here the CDR3 DNA reads TGTGCCAGCAGCCCCCCCACGGGACTAGGAGATACGCAGTATTTT. As protein: CASSPPTGLGDTQYF.

In its sample, this clonotype was seen many times. This chain uses TRBV7-6 with TRBJ1-2; D call uncertain. The CDR3 runs to 14 residues. V dropped 3 bases and J dropped 5 bases, with 13 bases sitting between them. Germline V gives CDR1 SGHVS, CDR2 FNYEAQ. The CDR3 DNA is TGTGCCAGCAGCTTGGGCCGGGGAGATTATGGCTACACCTTC. Translated: CASSLGRGDYGYTF.

The V call is TRBV19, the J call TRBJ2-7, with D possibly called TRBD1 or TRBD2 (6 bases each). V lost 0 bases and J lost 2, with 11 bases in between. The CDR3 runs 15 residues. The germline gives CDR1 LNHDA, CDR2 SQIVND (reference sequence). In DNA, the CDR3 is TGTGCCAGTAGTATAGATCTCGGGGGCACCTACGAGCAGTACTTC. Amino acids: CASSIDLGGTYEQYF. The full variable domain, with the rest looked up from reference TRBV19 and TRBJ2-7, is DGGITQSPKYLFRKEGQNVTLSCEQNLNHDAMYWYRQDPGQGLRLIYYSQIVNDFQKGDIAEGYSVSREKKESFPLTVTSAQKNPTAFYLCASSIDLGGTYEQYFGPGTRLTVT.

This clonotype was picked up many times. The chain has TRBV7-9 and TRBJ2-1, with 10 nucleotides matching TRBD2. CDR1 is SEHNR and CDR2 is FQNEAQ in the germline V gene (reference sequence). J gave up 3 bases and V 6 bases, and 11 bases lay outside the gene matches. The CDR3 has 17 residues. CDR3 in DNA: TGTGCCAGCAGACCAACTAGCGGGACTACGAACTACAATGAGCAGTTCTTC. As protein: CASRPTSGTTNYNEQFF.

The table lists this clonotype with many counts. The chain carries TRBV28 and TRBJ2-3; D is possibly TRBD1 or TRBD2 (5 bases each). Germline V gives CDR1 MDHEN, CDR2 SYDVKM. The length of the CDR3 is 13 residues. V was shortened by 10 bases and J by 0 bases, with 11 bases between the two germline ends. The CDR3 DNA reads TGTGCCACTATCCGGGACAGCACAGATACGCAGTATTTT. It encodes CATIRDSTDTQYF.

This clonotype was observed a few times. J is TRBJ2-7 and V is TRBV9; 9 bases are shared with TRBD1. Germline V gene lookup returns CDR1 SGDLS and CDR2 YYNGEE. This CDR3 is 14 amino acids long. V gave up 0 bases and J gave up 5 bases; unmatched junction bases: 3. In nucleotides, the CDR3 is TGTGCCAGCAGCGTAGAGGACAGGGGCCACGAGCAGTACTTC. It codes for CASSVEDRGHEQYF.

This clonotype has a handful of counts. This chain uses TRBV2 with TRBJ2-7; no definite D call. CDR1 is SNHLY and CDR2 is FYNNEI in the germline V gene. V lost 5 bases to trimming and J lost 0 bases, with 5 bases between them. The CDR3 runs 12 residues. Here the CDR3 reads CASSTNSYEQYF. The DNA of the CDR3 is TGTGCCAGCAGTACAAACTCCTACGAGCAGTACTTC.

The sample holds many counts of this clonotype. This chain connects TRBV18 to TRBJ2-7; the D gene is possibly TRBD1 (6 bases). The CDR3 length is 16 residues. The germline V and J ends were trimmed by 4 bases and 5 bases, with 21 bases remaining between them. The germline CDR1 and CDR2 sequences are KGHSH and LQKENI. CDR3 nucleotide sequence: TGTGCCAGCTCACGTTACGGGACACTCTCCCCTAACGAGCAGTACTTC. This encodes CASSRYGTLSPNEQYF.

This clonotype was observed many times. The rearrangement joins TRBV6-5 to TRBJ1-5; D perhaps matches TRBD1 (6 bases). V was trimmed by 6 bases and J by 4 bases, leaving 10 bases between them. Germline values: CDR1 MNHEY, CDR2 SVGAGI. The CDR3 is 13 amino acids. CDR3 sequence: CASSRGPNQPQHF. In nucleotides, the CDR3 is TGTGCCAGCAGCCGGGGGCCGAATCAGCCCCAGCATTTT.

This chain connects TRBV15 to TRBJ1-1; TRBD1 matches 8 bases. The germline gives CDR1 LNHNV, CDR2 YYDKDF (reference sequence). V dropped 3 bases and J dropped 0; count of bases not matched to a gene: 6. The length of the CDR3 is 16 residues. CDR3 residues: CATSSGQGSMNTEAFF. CDR3 DNA: TGTGCCACCAGCAGCGGACAGGGCTCAATGAACACTGAAGCTTTCTTT. Based on the CDR3 plus reference TRBV15 and TRBJ1-1, the full variable domain is DAMVIQNPRYQVTQFGKPVTLSCSQTLNHNVMYWYQQKSSQAPKLLFHYYDKDFNNEADTPDNFQSRRPNTSFCFLDIRSPGLGDTAMYLCATSSGQGSMNTEAFFGQGTRLTVV.

This clonotype was counted at least ten times. The rearrangement joins TRBV11-2 to TRBJ2-1; 8 nucleotides agree with TRBD2. V lost 5 bases to trimming and J lost 7 bases; unmatched junction nucleotides: 16. The CDR3 contains 17 residues. CDR1 is SGHAT, CDR2 FQNNGV, per germline. The CDR3, as DNA: TGTGCCAGCAGCCACTCCCCCTCCGGGAGGGAAGGTAATGAGCAGTTCTTC. The encoded protein is CASSHSPSGREGNEQFF.

This chain's CDR3 is CASSDPNTGELFF. The DNA of the CDR3 is TGTGCCAGCAGCGACCCGAACACCGGGGAGCTGTTTTTT. The chain recombines TRBV9 with TRBJ2-2; D is unresolved. The CDR3 loop spans 13 amino acids. Germline V gene lookup returns CDR1 SGDLS and CDR2 YYNGEE. Trimming took 3 bases from V and 0 from J, leaving 3 bases between them.

This clonotype was detected ten times or more. The chain carries TRBV20-1 and TRBJ1-6, with 7 bases lining up with TRBD1. The V gene end was trimmed by 6 bases and the J gene end by 0 bases; junction bases not matched to a gene: 8. There are 16 residues in the CDR3. CDR1 is DFQATT and CDR2 is SNEGSKA in the germline V gene (reference sequence). This chain's CDR3 is CSAGTALSSYNSPLHF. CDR3 bases: TGCAGTGCGGGGACAGCGCTAAGCTCCTATAATTCACCCCTCCACTTT.

This clonotype was seen repeatedly, ten times or more. The chain recombines TRBV20-1 with TRBJ1-1; D not certain. V lost 6 bases to trimming and J lost 0 bases, with 11 bases between them. This CDR3 comprises 13 residues. From germline, CDR1 is DFQATT and CDR2 SNEGSKA (reference sequence). The CDR3 reads CSARPTMNTEAFF. In DNA, the CDR3 is TGCAGTGCCCGACCGACAATGAACACTGAAGCTTTCTTT.